The clone carrying this T cell receptor beta chain was observed a single time. The antigen is undetermined. The data originate from a study of vaccination effects on CD4 cells after COVID-19. There are 14 residues in the CDR3. Germline V gene data show CDR1 as SGHDT and CDR2 as YYEEEE. Trimming pared 6 bases from V and 2 bases from J, leaving 13 bases between. The authors isolated CD4+ T cells after roughly 10 days of culture. Each participant was given two doses of one vaccine (BNT162b2 or mRNA-1273). Data came from immunoSEQ multiplex PCR; TCRdb stores just in-frame clones and leaves some out. This table holds 66,000 or so clones, 70% to 80% found once.

Here the sequenced sample was CD4+ T cells from PBMCs cultured without peptide, taken after COVID-19 vaccination. The receptor's source is a human donor who received a COVID-19 vaccine. This chain connects TRBV5-6 to TRBJ2-3; D could derive from TRBD1 or TRBD2 (5 bases each). CDR3 nucleotide sequence: TGTGCCAGCACCGACCTCGGGACCACAGATACGCAGTATTTT. Protein sequence: CASTDLGTTDTQYF.